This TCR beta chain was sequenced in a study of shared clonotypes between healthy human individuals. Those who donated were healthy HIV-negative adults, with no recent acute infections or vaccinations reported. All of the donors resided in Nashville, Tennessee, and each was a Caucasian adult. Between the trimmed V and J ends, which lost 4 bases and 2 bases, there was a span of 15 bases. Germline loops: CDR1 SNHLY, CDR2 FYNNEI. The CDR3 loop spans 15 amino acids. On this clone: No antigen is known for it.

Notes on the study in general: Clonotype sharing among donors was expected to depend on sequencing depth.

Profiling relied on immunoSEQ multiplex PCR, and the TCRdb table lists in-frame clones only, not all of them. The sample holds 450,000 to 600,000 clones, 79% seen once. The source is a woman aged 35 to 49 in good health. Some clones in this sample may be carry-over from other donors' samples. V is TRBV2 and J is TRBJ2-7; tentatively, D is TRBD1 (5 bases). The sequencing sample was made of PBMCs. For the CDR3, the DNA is TGTGCCAGCAGTGGGGGCCTTGCGGAGACCTACGAGCAGTACTTC. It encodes CASSGGLAETYEQYF.